This TCR beta chain emerged from a study of T-cell reconstitution after alpha-beta-depleted transplantation in children. Unique molecular identifiers featured in how the TCRbeta library was prepared. MiXCR, applied by TCRdb to the PCR reads, yields one record per CDR3 protein. The sample consists of fewer than 450,000 distinct CDR3 sequences, around 15% of them appearing once. A note on this clonotype: The target antigen is unknown.

Study results and caveats: It was surviving recipient T cells and thymic progenitors that gave some patients high TCRbeta diversity at day 60. The main origin of T-cell counts and diversity one year after transplant was newly produced T cells. The study reportedly traced alpha-beta T cells about two months after transplant to several hundred expanded graft clones.

CDR3 size: 18 residues. Germline V gene data show CDR1 as SGHAT and CDR2 as FQDESV (reference sequence). The junction had 10 bases not matched to a gene; V was cut back by 5 bases and J by 0 bases. The chain recombines TRBV11-1 with TRBJ2-7; 13 bases are a match to TRBD2. The source material was PBMCs, mostly from graft donor cells, sampled 360 days after TCRalphabeta/CD19-depleted stem cell transplant. The sequence was collected from a male patient aged 2-15 years who had a stem cell transplant for acute lymphoblastic leukemia, so the T cells may come from the graft donor. The CDR3: CASSRTSGSRTTSYEQYF. In nucleotides, the CDR3 is TGTGCCAGCAGCCGGACTAGCGGGAGCCGTACAACCTCCTACGAGCAGTACTTC. Filled out from reference TRBV11-1 and TRBJ2-7, the complete variable domain reads EAEVAQSPRYKITEKSQAVAFWCDPISGHATLYWYRQILGQGPELLVQFQDESVVDDSQLPKDRFSAERLKGVDSTLKIQPAELGDSAMYLCASSRTSGSRTTSYEQYFGPGTRLTVT.